The entry below describes one TCR beta chain. Its target is unknown. These data originate in a study of vaccination and CD4 T cells after COVID-19. The study sequenced cultured CD4+ T cell DNA using the Oncomine TCR Beta short-read assay. Using its own MiXCR run on the PCR reads, TCRdb lists one record per CDR3 protein. The sample includes about 10,000 distinct CDR3 sequences, around 59% of them seen just once. Treatment in this sample: roughly 11-day PBMC culture with coronavirus spike peptide pools or control peptides (ViraFEST assay). CDR3 size: 12 residues. Germline V gene lookup returns CDR1 SGHNT and CDR2 YENEEA. Trimming stripped 3 bases from V and 5 bases from J, with 7 bases between.

Sequenced: CD4+ T cells from blood, cultured in vitro. This sequence was found in a human donor who had recovered from COVID-19. The genes are TRBV11-3 and TRBJ1-1; a possible D gene is TRBD1 (5 bases). The CDR3 bases are TGTGCCAGCAGCTTCGGGGGAACTGAAGCTTTCTTT. This codes for CASSFGGTEAFF.